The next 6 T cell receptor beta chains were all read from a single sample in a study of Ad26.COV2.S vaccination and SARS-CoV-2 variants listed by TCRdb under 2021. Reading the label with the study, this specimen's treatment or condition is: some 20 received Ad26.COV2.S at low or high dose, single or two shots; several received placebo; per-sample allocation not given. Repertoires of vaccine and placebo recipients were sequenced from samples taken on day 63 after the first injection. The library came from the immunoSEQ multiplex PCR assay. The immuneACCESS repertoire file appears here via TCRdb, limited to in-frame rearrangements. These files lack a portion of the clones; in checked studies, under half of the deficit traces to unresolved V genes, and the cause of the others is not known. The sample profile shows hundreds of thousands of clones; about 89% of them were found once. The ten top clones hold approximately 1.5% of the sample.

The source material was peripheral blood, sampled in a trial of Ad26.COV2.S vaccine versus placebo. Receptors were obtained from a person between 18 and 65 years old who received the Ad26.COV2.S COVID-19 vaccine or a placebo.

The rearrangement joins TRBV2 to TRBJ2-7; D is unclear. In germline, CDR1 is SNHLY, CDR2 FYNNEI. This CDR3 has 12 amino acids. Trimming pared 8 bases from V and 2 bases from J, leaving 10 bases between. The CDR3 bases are TGTGCCAGCTTAGCCCAAACCTACGAGCAGTACTTC. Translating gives CASLAQTYEQYF.

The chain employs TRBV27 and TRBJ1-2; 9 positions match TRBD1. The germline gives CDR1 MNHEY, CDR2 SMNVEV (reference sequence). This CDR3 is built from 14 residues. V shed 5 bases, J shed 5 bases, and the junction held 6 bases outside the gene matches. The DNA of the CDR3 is TGTGCCAGCAGTGATACCGGACAGGGGTATGGCTACACCTTC. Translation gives CASSDTGQGYGYTF.

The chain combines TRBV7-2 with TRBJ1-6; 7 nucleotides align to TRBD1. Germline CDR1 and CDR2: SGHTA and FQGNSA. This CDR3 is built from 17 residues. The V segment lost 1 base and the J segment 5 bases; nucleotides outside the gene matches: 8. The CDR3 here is CASSLGPQGKNNSPLHF. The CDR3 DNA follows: TGTGCCAGCAGCTTAGGACCACAGGGGAAAAATAATTCACCCCTCCACTTT.

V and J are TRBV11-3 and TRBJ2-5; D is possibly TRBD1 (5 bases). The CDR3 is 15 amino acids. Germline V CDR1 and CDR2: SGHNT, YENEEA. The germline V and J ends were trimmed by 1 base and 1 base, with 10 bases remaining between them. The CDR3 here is CASSLGATAQETQYF. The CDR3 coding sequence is TGTGCCAGCAGCTTAGGCGCGACAGCCCAAGAGACCCAGTACTTC.

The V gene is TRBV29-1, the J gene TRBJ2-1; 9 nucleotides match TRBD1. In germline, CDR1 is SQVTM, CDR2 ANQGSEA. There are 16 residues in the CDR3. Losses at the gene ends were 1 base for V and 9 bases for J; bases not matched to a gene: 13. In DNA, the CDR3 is TGCAGCGTTGAAGCTCCCGGGACAGGGAGGGGGGGTGAGCAGTTCTTC. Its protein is CSVEAPGTGRGGEQFF.

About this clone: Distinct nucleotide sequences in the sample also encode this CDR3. In nucleotides, the CDR3 is TGTGCCTGGAGCAGACAAGGGGCCGAGCAGTACTTC. Amino acid sequence: CAWSRQGAEQYF. J is TRBJ2-7 and V is TRBV30; perhaps TRBD1 as D (5 bases). Deletions cut 3 bases from V and 6 bases from J, with 12 bases between. Germline loops: CDR1 GTSNPN, CDR2 SVGIG (reference sequence). This CDR3 has 12 amino acids.